The sequence of this T cell receptor beta chain was determined in a study of blood T cells in healthy people across ages. PCR was performed a second time for about 6 to 11 cycles using a sample-barcoded 5' primer and a J-beta primer mix. TCRdb recomputed calls from the 5' RACE reads with MiXCR, one row per CDR3 protein. This table has 540,000 or so distinct CDR3 sequences, more than 20% appearing once. V was clipped by 3 bases and J by 3 bases, with 6 bases between them. The CDR3 consists of 13 residues. Germline CDR1 and CDR2: DFQATT and SNEGSKA (reference sequence). The sample was also linked to a second study, of T cells of mothers and their children. This second study says: Using the M1S primer, the second PCR added sample barcodes along with 2-4 random nucleotides. Per mother, over 9.5 million TCR beta CDR3 reads were obtained; per child, 2.5 million to 3.5 million.

The chain links TRBV20-1 to TRBJ1-6; no clear D. The specimen was blood. The sequence came from a boy under 18 in good health. In nucleotides, the CDR3 is TGCAGTGCTAGTGGCTACTATAATTCACCCCTCCACTTT. This sequence encodes CSASGYYNSPLHF.